The sample holds one count of the clone carrying this TCR beta chain. Clones were read by immunoSEQ multiplex PCR, and TCRdb kept only the in-frame ones, dropping some. The profile covers 100,000 to 120,000 clones, with roughly 85% appearing a single time and approximately 5% taken by the ten largest. The data belong to a study of blood T cell repertoires in COVID-19. V was trimmed by 5 bases and J by 1 base, leaving 9 bases between them. The germline CDR1 and CDR2 sequences are LGHDT and YNNKEL (reference sequence). CDR3 size: 14 residues. The genes are TRBV3-1 (or the pseudogene TRBV3-2) and TRBJ1-3, with a possible D match to TRBD1 (5 bases). The receptor's source is an older woman with COVID-19, enrolled during active disease. The sample consisted of peripheral blood. CDR3 region: CASSRAGSGNTIYF. The DNA of the CDR3 is TGTGCCAGCAGCAGGGCAGGGTCTGGAAACACCATATATTTT.